The 24 T cell receptor beta chains in this list originate from one sample, sequenced in a study of cytomegalovirus exposure and HLA in healthy donors. Primers included in the PCR were 60 Vbeta and 13 Jbeta primers. Produced via immunoSEQ multiplex PCR; TCRdb's table is partial and in-frame only. Among more than 90,000 clones listed, 65% to 80% were seen once. The specimen was PBMCs. These receptors were collected from a woman aged 35 to 49 in good health and CMV-seronegative.

This clone has a handful of counts. V is TRBV30 and J is TRBJ2-1; D is perhaps TRBD2 (6 bases). Trimming removed 0 bases at V and 9 bases at J, with 18 bases between. Germline V lookup: CDR1 GTSNPN, CDR2 SVGIG (reference sequence). This CDR3 is 15 amino acids long. CDR3 amino acids: CAWSVPGPRGGEQFF. The CDR3 DNA is TGTGCCTGGAGTGTACCGGGTCCCCGGGGAGGTGAGCAGTTCTTC.

This chain connects TRBV19 to TRBJ2-5, with D uncertain. The CDR3 is 15 residues long. Trimming stripped 3 bases from V and 4 bases from J, with 15 bases between. The germline CDR1 and CDR2 sequences are LNHDA and SQIVND (reference sequence). The CDR3 sequence is CASSIMSSRSETQYF. The DNA of the CDR3 is TGTGCCAGTAGTATTATGTCCAGTCGTTCAGAGACCCAGTACTTC.

The V and J genes are TRBV5-8 and TRBJ2-1, with 7 nucleotides matching TRBD2. The germline V gene encodes CDR1 SGHTS and CDR2 YDEGEE. The V segment lost 3 bases and the J segment 6 bases; nucleotides outside the gene matches: 9. The CDR3 is made up of 15 amino acids. CDR3 nucleotide sequence: TGTGCCAGCAGCTCCGGGACTACCCTCGGCAATGAGCAGTTCTTC. Its translation is CASSSGTTLGNEQFF.

The chain combines TRBV18 with TRBJ1-5; 11 bases are shared with TRBD1. The junction had 10 bases not matched to a gene; V was cut back by 0 bases and J by 0 bases. CDR1 and CDR2 (germline): KGHSH, LQKENI. The CDR3 runs 20 residues. The CDR3 sequence: CASSPPLAGTGGDSNQPQHF. CDR3 bases: TGTGCCAGCTCACCACCGTTGGCTGGGACAGGGGGGGATAGCAATCAGCCCCAGCATTTT. Using reference TRBV18 and TRBJ1-5 for the parts outside the CDR3, the full variable domain is NAGVMQNPRHLVRRRGQEARLRCSPMKGHSHVYWYRQLPEEGLKFMVYLQKENIIDESGMPKERFSAEFPKEGPSILRIQQVVRGDSAAYFCASSPPLAGTGGDSNQPQHFGDGTRLSIL.

The chain has TRBV11-3 and TRBJ2-2; TRBD2 agrees at 10 bases. This CDR3 spans 16 amino acids. V lost 4 bases to trimming and J lost 3 bases; unmatched junction nucleotides: 5. Germline-derived CDR1 and CDR2 are SGHNT and YENEEA. This CDR3 is CASSSSGRMDTGELFF. CDR3 in DNA: TGTGCCAGCAGCTCTAGCGGGAGAATGGACACCGGGGAGCTGTTTTTT.

This clone was seen a handful of times. This chain joins TRBV11-2 and TRBJ2-1; unclear D gene. V was trimmed by 0 bases and J by 6 bases, leaving 9 bases between them. Per germline, CDR1 SGHAT and CDR2 FQNNGV. The CDR3 is 14 residues long. This chain's CDR3 is CASSLDPLANEQFF. The CDR3, as DNA: TGTGCCAGCAGCTTAGATCCTTTAGCCAATGAGCAGTTCTTC.

This clone was seen only once. The chain recombines TRBV5-1 with TRBJ2-5, with D possibly matching TRBD1 (7 bases). Near its end, the DNA agrees better with TRBJ2-7, so the J call may be wrong. CDR3 size: 14 residues. Germline CDR1 SGHRS, CDR2 YFSETQ. The CDR3 region is CASSPTGEAHEQYF. Written as DNA, the CDR3 is TGCGCCAGCAGCCCCACAGGGGAGGCCCACGAGCAGTACTTC.

This chain connects TRBV30 to TRBJ2-1; possibly TRBD2 for D (6 bases). V lost 0 bases and J lost 6, with 24 bases in between. Germline V gene sequence: CDR1 GTSNPN, CDR2 SVGIG (reference sequence). The CDR3 loop spans 18 amino acids. CDR3 sequence reads: CAWSVGLLSGGATNEQFF. The CDR3 region has the DNA TGTGCCTGGAGTGTTGGTCTTCTATCTGGCGGGGCGACCAATGAGCAGTTCTTC.

The rearrangement uses TRBV30 and TRBJ2-5; perhaps TRBD1 as D (6 bases). Germline V gives CDR1 GTSNPN, CDR2 SVGIG (reference sequence). V lost 0 bases, J lost 0 bases, and 20 bases lay in between. The CDR3 covers 18 residues. The CDR3 DNA is TGTGCCTGGAGTGTACGGGTGAAGGGTAGGGGGTACCAAGAGACCCAGTACTTC. Residues: CAWSVRVKGRGYQETQYF.

This clone was found once. This rearrangement joins TRBV7-2 to TRBJ1-2, with a tentative D call TRBD1 (6 bases). V gave up 1 base and J gave up 5 bases, with 11 bases separating them. Germline V lookup: CDR1 SGHTA, CDR2 FQGNSA. The CDR3 covers 14 residues. The CDR3 nucleotides read TGTGCCAGCAGCTTAGTGGGCCAGGGGTATGGCTACACCTTC. This encodes CASSLVGQGYGYTF.

The CDR3 protein is CASSWGQAYEQYF. The CDR3 DNA follows: TGTGCCAGCAGCTGGGGCCAAGCCTACGAGCAGTACTTC. V usage is TRBV7-8 and J usage is TRBJ2-7; D perhaps matches TRBD1 (5 bases). The CDR3 is 13 amino acids. Trimming took 4 bases from V and 2 from J, leaving 9 bases between them. Germline CDR1 SGHVS, CDR2 FQNEAQ. The whole variable domain, remainder taken from reference TRBV7-8 and TRBJ2-7, is GAGVSQSPRYKVAKRGQDVALRCDPISGHVSLFWYQQALGQGPEFLTYFQNEAQLDKSGLPSDRFFAERPEGSVSTLKIQRTQQEDSAVYLCASSWGQAYEQYFGPGTRLTVT.

In nucleotides, the CDR3 is TGTGCCAGCAGCACCCGACAGGGGGCAACCGGGGAGCTGTTTTTT. It is translated as CASSTRQGATGELFF. The rearrangement links TRBV7-2 to TRBJ2-2; 10 bases are shared with TRBD1. The CDR3 is 15 amino acids. J gave up 5 bases and V 5 bases, and 5 bases lay outside the gene matches. Germline V CDR1 and CDR2: SGHTA, FQGNSA.

This chain joins TRBV16 and TRBJ2-5, with D tentatively TRBD2 (5 bases). The CDR3 spans 15 residues. Germline CDR1 reads KGHSY; CDR2 reads FQNENV. The ends were cut back, 1 base at V and 5 bases at J, with 14 bases in the middle. The CDR3 loop reads CASSQWSEGRETQYF. In nucleotides, the CDR3 is TGTGCCAGCAGCCAATGGTCAGAGGGTCGGGAGACCCAGTACTTC.

The chain has TRBV13 and TRBJ2-7; unclear D gene. CDR1 and CDR2 (germline): PRHDT, FYEKMQ (reference sequence). CDR3 length equals 12 residues. Trimming stripped 5 bases from V and 3 bases from J, with 8 bases between. CDR3 residues: CASSPAGYEQYF. The CDR3 DNA sequence: TGTGCCAGCAGCCCCGCAGGCTACGAGCAGTACTTC.

CDR3 DNA sequence: TGTGCCAGTAGAGCCAGGGTAGGGAATCAGCCCCAGCATTTT. This translates into CASRARVGNQPQHF. The chain uses TRBV19 and TRBJ1-5; possibly TRBD1 for D (5 bases). With 6 bases removed from V and 4 bases from J, the gap between germline ends came to 13 bases. Germline V gene lookup returns CDR1 LNHDA and CDR2 SQIVND (reference sequence). This CDR3 spans 14 amino acids. Drawing the rest from reference TRBV19 and TRBJ1-5, the complete variable domain is DGGITQSPKYLFRKEGQNVTLSCEQNLNHDAMYWYRQDPGQGLRLIYYSQIVNDFQKGDIAEGYSVSREKKESFPLTVTSAQKNPTAFYLCASRARVGNQPQHFGDGTRLSIL.

The CDR3 DNA reads TGTGCCAGCAGTTCTTGGACTAGTGGGAAGGATGAGCAGTTCTTC. Its translation: CASSSWTSGKDEQFF. The chain has TRBV27 and TRBJ2-1; the match to TRBD2 covers 7 bases. The CDR3 contains 15 residues. Trimming at V came to 4 bases and at J to 8 bases, leaving 11 bases not matched to a gene. Germline V gene data show CDR1 as MNHEY and CDR2 as SMNVEV (reference sequence).

V gene TRBV6-6 combines with J gene TRBJ2-3; TRBD1 agrees at 8 bases. V lost 2 bases to trimming and J lost 6 bases; unmatched junction nucleotides: 10. This CDR3 contains 16 residues. Germline V gene sequence: CDR1 MNHNY, CDR2 SVGAGI (reference sequence). The DNA for the CDR3 is TGTGCCAGCAGTTACCCCCAGGACAGGGCGGGGGATACGCAGTATTTT. Protein sequence: CASSYPQDRAGDTQYF.

V is TRBV9 and J is TRBJ2-4; TRBD2 might be the D (6 bases). V gave up 4 bases and J gave up 2 bases, with 10 bases separating them. The CDR3 is 14 amino acids. Germline V lookup: CDR1 SGDLS, CDR2 YYNGEE. CDR3 sequence (DNA): TGTGCCAGCAGCCCGGGGGACTCCAAAAACATTCAGTACTTC. This codes for CASSPGDSKNIQYF.

The chain combines TRBV29-1 with TRBJ2-7; D is perhaps TRBD1 (5 bases). V was clipped by 7 bases and J by 3 bases, with 13 bases between them. The CDR3 contains 12 residues. Germline V CDR1 and CDR2: SQVTM, ANQGSEA. Here the CDR3 reads CSAEVGRYEQYF. CDR3 coding DNA: TGCAGCGCCGAGGTGGGGCGCTACGAGCAGTACTTC.

The rearrangement uses TRBV27 and TRBJ2-5; D not resolved. Germline V gene data show CDR1 as MNHEY and CDR2 as SMNVEV (reference sequence). This CDR3 contains 13 residues. The V and J ends lost 2 bases and 4 bases respectively, with 8 bases between them. The CDR3 here is CASSLAQRETQYF. The CDR3 nucleotides are TGTGCCAGCAGTTTAGCGCAGCGAGAGACCCAGTACTTC.

This clone was counted a few times. The chain joins TRBV30 to TRBJ2-7; 7 bases fit TRBD1. The V gene end was trimmed by 8 bases and the J gene end by 3 bases; junction bases not matched to a gene: 4. The CDR3 has 11 amino acids. Germline assignment: CDR1 GTSNPN and CDR2 SVGIG (reference sequence). In DNA form, the CDR3 reads TGTGCCCGGGGACAGAACTACGAGCAGTACTTC. It translates to CARGQNYEQYF.

V is TRBV6-5 and J is TRBJ2-7; 7 bases fit TRBD1. V gave up 6 bases and J gave up 5 bases; unmatched junction bases: 7. Germline lookup yields CDR1 MNHEY and CDR2 SVGAGI. This CDR3 region has 13 residues. The CDR3 spells CASSMDRLDEQYF. The CDR3 nucleotides are TGTGCCAGCAGCATGGACAGGCTTGACGAGCAGTACTTC.

The chain recombines TRBV7-3 with TRBJ2-1; TRBD1 is a possible D gene (6 bases). The ends were cut back, 5 bases at V and 6 bases at J, with 11 bases in the middle. CDR1 is SGHTA, CDR2 FQGTGA, per germline. The CDR3 is 13 residues long. DNA for the CDR3: TGTGCCAGCAGCATCTTCAGGGGCAATGAGCAGTTCTTC. This codes for CASSIFRGNEQFF.

This rearrangement joins TRBV30 to TRBJ1-5; weak D call: TRBD1 (5 bases). V was shortened by 0 bases and J by 4 bases, with 10 bases between the two germline ends. The CDR3 runs to 14 residues. Germline CDR1 GTSNPN, CDR2 SVGIG (reference sequence). The CDR3 loop reads CAWSVTGGNQPQHF. In DNA, the CDR3 is TGTGCCTGGAGTGTAACGGGGGGAAATCAGCCCCAGCATTTT.